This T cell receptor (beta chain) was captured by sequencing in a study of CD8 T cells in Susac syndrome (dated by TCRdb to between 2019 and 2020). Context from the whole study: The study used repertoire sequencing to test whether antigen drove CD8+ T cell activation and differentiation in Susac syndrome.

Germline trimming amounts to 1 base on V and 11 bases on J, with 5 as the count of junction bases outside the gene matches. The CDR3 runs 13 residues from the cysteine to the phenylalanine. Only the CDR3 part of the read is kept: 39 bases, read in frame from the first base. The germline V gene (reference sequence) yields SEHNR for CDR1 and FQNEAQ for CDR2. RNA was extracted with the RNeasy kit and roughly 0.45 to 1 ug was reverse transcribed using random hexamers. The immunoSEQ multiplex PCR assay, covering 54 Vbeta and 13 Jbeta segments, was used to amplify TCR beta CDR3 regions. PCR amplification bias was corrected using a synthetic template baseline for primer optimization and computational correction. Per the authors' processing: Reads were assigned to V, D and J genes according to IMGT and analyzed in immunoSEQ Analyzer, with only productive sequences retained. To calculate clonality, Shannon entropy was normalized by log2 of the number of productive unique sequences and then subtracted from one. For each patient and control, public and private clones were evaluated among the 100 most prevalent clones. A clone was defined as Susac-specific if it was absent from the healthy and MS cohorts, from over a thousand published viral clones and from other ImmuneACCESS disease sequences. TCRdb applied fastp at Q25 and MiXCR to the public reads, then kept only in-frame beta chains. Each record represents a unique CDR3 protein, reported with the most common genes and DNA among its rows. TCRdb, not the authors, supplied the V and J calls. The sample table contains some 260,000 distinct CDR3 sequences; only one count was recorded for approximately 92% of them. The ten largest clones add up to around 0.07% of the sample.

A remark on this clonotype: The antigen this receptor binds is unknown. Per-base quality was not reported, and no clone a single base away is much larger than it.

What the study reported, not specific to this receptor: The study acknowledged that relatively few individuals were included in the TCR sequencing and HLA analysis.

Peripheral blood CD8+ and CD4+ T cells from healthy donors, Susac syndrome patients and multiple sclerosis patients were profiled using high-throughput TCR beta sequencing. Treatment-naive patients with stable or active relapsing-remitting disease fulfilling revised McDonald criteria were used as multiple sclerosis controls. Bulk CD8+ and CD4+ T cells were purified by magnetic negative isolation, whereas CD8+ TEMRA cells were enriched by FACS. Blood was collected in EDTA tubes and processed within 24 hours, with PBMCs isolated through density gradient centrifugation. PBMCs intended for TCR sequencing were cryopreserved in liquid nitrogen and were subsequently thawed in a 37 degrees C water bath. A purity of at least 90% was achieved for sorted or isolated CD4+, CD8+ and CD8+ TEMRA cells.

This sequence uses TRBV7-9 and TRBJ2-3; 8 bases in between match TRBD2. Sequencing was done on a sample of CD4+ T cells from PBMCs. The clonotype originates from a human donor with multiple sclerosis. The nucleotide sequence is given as TGTGCCAGCAGCTTAGTCAGCGGGGGAGAGCAGTATTTT. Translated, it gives CASSLVSGGEQYF.